The source of this TCR beta chain is a study of CD4 T cell repertoires in COVID-19. After removal of 0 bases from V and 5 bases from J, the junction contained 4 bases not matched to a gene. The CDR3 length is 15 residues. Germline-derived CDR1 and CDR2 are LGHNA and YNFKEQ. Here immunoSEQ multiplex PCR was the method, and the copy in TCRdb shows in-frame clones only, minus some. The data contain some 71,000 clones, about 80% of them singletons. This chain links TRBV4-2 with TRBJ2-3, with 8 bases fitting TRBD2. The sequence was obtained from a human donor who had COVID-19. Sequenced material: CD4+ T cells from peripheral blood, taken after recovery from COVID-19. CDR3 in amino acids: CASSQDGGAGDTQYF. The CDR3 region has the DNA TGTGCCAGCAGCCAAGACGGGGGGGCGGGAGATACGCAGTATTTT.